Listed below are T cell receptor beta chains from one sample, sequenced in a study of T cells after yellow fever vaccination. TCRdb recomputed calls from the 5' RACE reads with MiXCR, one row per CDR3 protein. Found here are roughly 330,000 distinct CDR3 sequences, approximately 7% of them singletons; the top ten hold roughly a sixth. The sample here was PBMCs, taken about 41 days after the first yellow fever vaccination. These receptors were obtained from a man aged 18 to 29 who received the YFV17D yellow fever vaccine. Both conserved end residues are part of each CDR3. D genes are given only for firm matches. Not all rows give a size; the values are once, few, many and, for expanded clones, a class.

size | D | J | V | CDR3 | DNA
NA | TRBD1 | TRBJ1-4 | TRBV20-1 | CSARPLGTDNEKLFF | TGCAGTGCTAGACCCTTGGGGACAGACAATGAAAAACTGTTTTTT
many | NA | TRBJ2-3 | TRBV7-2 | CASSFVADTDTQYF | TGTGCCAGCAGCTTCGTAGCGGACACAGATACGCAGTATTTT
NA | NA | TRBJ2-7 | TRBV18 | CASSMYRDPYEQYF | TGTGCCAGCTCTATGTACAGGGACCCCTACGAGCAGTACTTC
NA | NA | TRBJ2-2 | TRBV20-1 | CSARDPQGPEPTGELFF | TGCAGTGCTAGAGATCCTCAGGGCCCGGAACCAACCGGGGAGCTGTTTTTT
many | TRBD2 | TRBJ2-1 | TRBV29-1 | CSHRGGPTYNEQFF | TGCAGCCATCGCGGGGGGCCGACCTACAATGAGCAGTTCTTC
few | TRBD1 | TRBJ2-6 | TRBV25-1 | CASSGDRFGQGTVSGANVLTF | TGTGCCAGCAGTGGAGACCGCTTTGGACAGGGAACGGTCTCTGGGGCCAACGTCCTGACTTTC
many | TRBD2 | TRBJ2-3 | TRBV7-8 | CASSELAGVTDTQYF | TGTGCCAGCAGCGAACTAGCGGGAGTCACAGATACGCAGTATTTT
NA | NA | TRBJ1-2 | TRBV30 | CAWSVGGLDGYTF | TGTGCCTGGAGTGTCGGGGGGCTTGATGGCTACACCTTC
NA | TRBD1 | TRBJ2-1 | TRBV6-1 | CASSKTGTGINEQFF | TGTGCCAGCAGCAAAACCGGGACAGGGATCAATGAGCAGTTCTTC
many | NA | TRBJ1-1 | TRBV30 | CAWGSETEAFF | TGTGCCTGGGGGTCGGAGACTGAAGCTTTCTTT
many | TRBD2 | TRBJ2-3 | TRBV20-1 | CSASTLAGGFDTQYF | TGCAGTGCAAGCACACTAGCGGGGGGGTTTGATACGCAGTATTTT
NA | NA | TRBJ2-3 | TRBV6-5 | CASRTGSDTQYF | TGTGCCAGCCGAACTGGGTCAGATACGCAGTATTTT
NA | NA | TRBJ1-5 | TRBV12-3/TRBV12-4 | CASNEGGGWGNQPQHF | TGTGCCAGCAACGAAGGGGGGGGCTGGGGCAATCAGCCCCAGCATTTT
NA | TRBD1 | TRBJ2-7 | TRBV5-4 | CASGLGTGAYEQYF | TGTGCCAGCGGACTCGGGACAGGGGCCTACGAGCAGTACTTC
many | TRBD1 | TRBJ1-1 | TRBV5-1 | CASSKDRGGTEAFF | TGCGCCAGCAGCAAGGACAGGGGTGGCACTGAAGCTTTCTTT
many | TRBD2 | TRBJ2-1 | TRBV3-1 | CASSQLSGVAGENEQFF | TGTGCCAGCAGCCAACTTTCGGGGGTAGCGGGGGAAAATGAGCAGTTCTTC
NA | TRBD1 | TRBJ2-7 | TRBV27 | CASSQNRDRAPYYEQYF | TGTGCCAGCAGTCAAAACCGGGACAGGGCCCCATACTACGAGCAGTACTTC
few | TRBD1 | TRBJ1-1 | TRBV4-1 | CASSQDPTGVMNTEAFF | TGCGCCAGCAGCCAAGACCCCACAGGGGTGATGAACACTGAAGCTTTCTTT
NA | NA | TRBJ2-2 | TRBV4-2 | CASSPGAGTGELFF | TGTGCCAGCAGCCCCGGGGCGGGCACCGGGGAGCTGTTTTTT
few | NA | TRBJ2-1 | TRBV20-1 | CSARDRGTVVVEQFF | TGCAGTGCTAGAGATCGGGGGACAGTCGTAGTTGAGCAGTTCTTC
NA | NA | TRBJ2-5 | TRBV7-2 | CASSFAGPETQYF | TGTGCCAGCAGCTTCGCAGGGCCGGAGACCCAGTACTTC
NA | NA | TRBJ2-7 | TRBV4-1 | CASSDGTGWTYEQYF | TGCGCCAGCAGCGACGGTACAGGGTGGACCTACGAGCAGTACTTC
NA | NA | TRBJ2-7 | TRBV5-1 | CASSFFQAEGEQYF | TGCGCCAGCAGCTTTTTCCAGGCAGAGGGCGAGCAGTACTTC
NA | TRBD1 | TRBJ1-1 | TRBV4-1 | CASSQVFAGGGTEAFF | TGCGCCAGCAGCCAAGTTTTTGCAGGGGGAGGCACTGAAGCTTTCTTT
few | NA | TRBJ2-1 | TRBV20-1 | CSATIRLDPEQFF | TGCAGTGCTACGATACGACTAGACCCTGAGCAGTTCTTC
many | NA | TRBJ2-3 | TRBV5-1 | CASSLVETDTQYF | TGCGCCAGCAGCTTGGTTGAGACAGATACGCAGTATTTT
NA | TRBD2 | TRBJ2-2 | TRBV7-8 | CASSFASGGLNTGELFF | TGTGCCAGCAGCTTCGCTAGCGGGGGTCTGAACACCGGGGAGCTGTTTTTT
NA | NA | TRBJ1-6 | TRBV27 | CASSLKGGHNSPLHF | TGTGCCAGCAGTTTAAAGGGGGGGCATAATTCACCCCTCCACTTT
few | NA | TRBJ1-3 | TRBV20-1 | CSATSGAGNTIYF | TGCAGTGCCACCTCCGGGGCTGGAAACACCATATATTTT
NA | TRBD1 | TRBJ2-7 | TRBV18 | CASSPGTGASYEQYF | TGTGCCAGCTCACCAGGGACAGGCGCCTCCTACGAGCAGTACTTC
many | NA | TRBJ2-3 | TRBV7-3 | CASSESTSTDTQYF | TGTGCCAGCAGCGAGTCGACTAGCACAGATACGCAGTATTTT
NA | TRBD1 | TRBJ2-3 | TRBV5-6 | CASSWGQGEGTDTQYF | TGTGCCAGCAGCTGGGGACAGGGAGAAGGCACAGATACGCAGTATTTT
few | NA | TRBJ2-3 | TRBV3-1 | CASSQRTASTDTQYF | TGTGCCAGCAGCCAAAGGACAGCTAGCACAGATACGCAGTATTTT
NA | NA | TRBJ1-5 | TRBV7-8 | CASSPGHLIGQPQHF | TGTGCCAGCAGCCCGGGCCATCTGATAGGTCAGCCCCAGCATTTT
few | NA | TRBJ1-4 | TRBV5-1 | CASSLSDGVANEKLFF | TGCGCCAGCAGCCTCTCGGACGGAGTAGCGAATGAAAAACTGTTTTTT
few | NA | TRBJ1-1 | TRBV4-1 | CASRRTPTPNTEAFF | TGCGCCAGCAGACGTACACCGACACCGAACACTGAAGCTTTCTTT
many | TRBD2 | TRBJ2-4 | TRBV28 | CASSSSVGRGGNIQYF | TGTGCCAGCAGTTCATCGGTGGGGCGGGGGGGAAACATTCAGTACTTC
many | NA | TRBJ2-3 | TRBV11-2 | CASSLEEGVAEPTDTQYF | TGTGCCAGCAGCTTAGAGGAGGGGGTAGCGGAGCCCACAGATACGCAGTATTTT
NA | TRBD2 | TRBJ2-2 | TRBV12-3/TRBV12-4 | CASTGGRGSAGELFF | TGTGCCAGCACCGGCGGGAGGGGCTCGGCCGGGGAGCTGTTTTTT
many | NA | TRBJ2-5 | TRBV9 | CASSVRGGTGQETQYF | TGTGCCAGCAGCGTAAGGGGGGGGACCGGCCAAGAGACCCAGTACTTC
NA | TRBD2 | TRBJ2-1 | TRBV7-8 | CASSLTSGIYNEQFF | TGTGCCAGCAGCTTAACTAGCGGGATCTACAATGAGCAGTTCTTC
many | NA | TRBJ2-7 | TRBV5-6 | CASSFGTSFYEQYF | TGTGCCAGCAGCTTTGGAACCTCATTCTACGAGCAGTACTTC
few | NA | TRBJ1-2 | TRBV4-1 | CASSQEKGLGNGYTF | TGCGCCAGCAGCCAAGAAAAGGGGTTGGGGAATGGCTACACCTTC
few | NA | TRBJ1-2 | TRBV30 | CAWSQVLYGYTF | TGTGCCTGGAGCCAAGTTCTCTATGGCTACACCTTC
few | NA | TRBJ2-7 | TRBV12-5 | CASGLADSGFDDEQYF | TGTGCTAGTGGTTTGGCCGACTCAGGGTTTGACGACGAGCAGTACTTC